This TCR beta chain emerged from a study of blood T cell repertoires in COVID-19. Study as a whole: Sites in the United States, Italy and Spain provided acute and convalescent COVID-19 samples.

Here immunoSEQ multiplex PCR was the method, and the copy in TCRdb shows in-frame clones only, minus some. The repertoire consists of a few hundred thousand clones, with more than 90% occurring once and the leading ten covering approximately 17%. Cohort placement rested on clinical history that participants reported themselves. Per the germline V gene, CDR1 is SGHNT and CDR2 is YYREEE (reference sequence). The CDR3 extends over 15 amino acids. Trimming stripped 1 base from V and 0 bases from J, with 7 bases between. V usage is TRBV5-4 and J usage is TRBJ1-4; TRBD1 is a possible D gene (5 bases). Material: PBMCs or T cells enriched from blood (not recorded which). The clonotype was recovered from a woman in her thirties who had recovered from COVID-19. CDR3 DNA: TGTGCCAGCAGCTTGTCACAGGCAACTAATGAAAAACTGTTTTTT. Translated, it gives CASSLSQATNEKLFF.